Here is one T cell receptor beta chain with its context. This clonotype was detected only once. The target of this receptor is not known. No base quality information exists; no much larger clone differs at one position. Single-read evidence is weak. This specimen belongs to a study of CD8 T cells in ankylosing spondylitis (dated by TCRdb to 2016 to 2017). Background on the whole study: To find TCR variants linked to disease, the study profiled T cell receptor beta repertoires in ankylosing spondylitis patients and healthy donors. Peripheral blood was sampled, and synovial fluid was additionally collected from ankylosing spondylitis patients. The full study cohort was made up of 25 ankylosing spondylitis patients and some 100 healthy donors. Points the paper makes about the study in general: Significant enrichment of the disease-linked clones was reported in matched synovial fluid samples from ankylosing spondylitis patients. Blood from ankylosing spondylitis patients appeared to be characterized by a TCR beta motif composed of several highly homologous amino acid variants. In peripheral blood, the disease-linked clones were found at relatively low frequencies and had a CD8+ phenotype. Some of the motif variants had been reported before in the synovial fluid and blood of reactive arthritis patients, a finding that suggests common disease-initiation mechanisms.

Data came from an Illumina HiSeq 2500. Quantitative 5'-RACE with molecular barcodes was used to prepare TCR beta libraries. In the original analysis: To identify disease-linked TCR variants, a new computational method was used, one built on a probabilistic model of VDJ rearrangement. TCRdb reworked the public reads: Q25 trimming with fastp, MiXCR clone assembly, productive beta chains retained. Merged by CDR3 protein, the rows form single entries marked with the most common genes and DNA. V and J calls and clone size were set by TCRdb, not the authors. Here the sample has about 39,000 distinct CDR3 sequences; about 9.4% occur a single time. The ten largest clones represent roughly 15% of the sample. Taken from cysteine to phenylalanine, the CDR3 has 15 residues. The kept DNA is CDR3 alone, 45 bases in frame from the first base. The germline V gene encodes CDR1 SGHTA and CDR2 FQGNSA. Trimming takes 5 bases off V and 7 bases off J; junction bases not matched to a gene: 7.

This clonotype originated in a male donor with ankylosing spondylitis or in good health (not recorded which). The sequence is built from TRBV7-2 and TRBJ2-7, and 14 junctional nucleotides match TRBD2. Input material: blood, either unsorted or a sorted T cell fraction (not recorded which). The nucleotides read TGTGCCAGCAGCCTAGGGACTAGCGGGAGATCTGAGCAGTACTTC. Translated, this gives CASSLGTSGRSEQYF.